This T cell receptor beta chain was documented in a study of shared clonotypes between healthy human individuals. Study findings and constraints: Non-shared clonotypes had lower generation probabilities than clonotypes shared by all four sorted-subset donors.

CDR3 length: 12 amino acids. Germline CDR1 and CDR2: SGHDT and YYEEEE. V gave up 3 bases and J gave up 8 bases, with 9 bases separating them. On this clone: The antigen is undetermined.

Assay: immunoSEQ multiplex PCR; the TCRdb copy retains only in-frame clones and omits some. The data hold approximately 1.5 million clones, with 95% to 99% observed a single time. Sequenced sample: naive CD4+ T cells sorted from blood. Subset given: CD45RA+ positively selected. The J gene is TRBJ2-1, the V gene TRBV5-6; D is possibly TRBD2 (5 bases). This clonotype was obtained from a man between 25 and 39 years old in good health. CDR3 coding DNA: TGTGCCAGCAGCTCTCGGCGGGATGAGCAGTTCTTC. Its protein product is CASSSRRDEQFF.